This record looks at one TCR beta chain sequence and its context. Antigen unknown. CDR1 is LNHDA and CDR2 is SQIVND in the germline V gene (reference sequence). This CDR3 contains 15 residues. After removal of 8 bases from V and 4 bases from J, the junction contained 8 bases not matched to a gene. Clones were sequenced by immunoSEQ multiplex PCR, and TCRdb holds only the in-frame ones, with some missing. The sample records approximately 50,000 clones, about 80% being singletons. Single viable CD3+CD4+CD8-CD45RO+ cells were sorted as the memory CD4+ T cells. The data originate from a study of memory CD4+ T cells and cytomegalovirus serostatus. Study-wide findings and caveats: Suggested: most of the CMV-linked TCR signature lies in CD4+ memory cells.

Material for sequencing was memory CD4+ T cells from blood. This chain links TRBV19 with TRBJ2-1, with 10 bases identical to TRBD2. This clonotype was sampled from an adult in good health and CMV-seropositive. The DNA of the CDR3 is TGTGCCAGTGCCCCCGGGACTAGCGATTACAATGAGCAGTTCTTC. Protein product: CASAPGTSDYNEQFF.